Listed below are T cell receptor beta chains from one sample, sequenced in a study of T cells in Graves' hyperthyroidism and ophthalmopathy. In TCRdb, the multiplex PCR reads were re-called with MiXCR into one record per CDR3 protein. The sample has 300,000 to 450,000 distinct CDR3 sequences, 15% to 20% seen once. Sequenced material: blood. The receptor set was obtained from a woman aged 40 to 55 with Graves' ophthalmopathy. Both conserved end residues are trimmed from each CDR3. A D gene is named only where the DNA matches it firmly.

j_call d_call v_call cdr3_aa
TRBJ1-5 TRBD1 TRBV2 ASSPGDRGLVGNQPQH
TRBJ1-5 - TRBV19 ASSIGHSNQPQH
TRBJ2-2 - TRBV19 ASSPPGSPGELF
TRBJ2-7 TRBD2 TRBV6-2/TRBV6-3 ASSSMRTGAGDSDEQY
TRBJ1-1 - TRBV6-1 ASKRGQDTEAF
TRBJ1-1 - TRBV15 ATSSSGGGYTEAF
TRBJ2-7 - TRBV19 ASPGLTYEQY
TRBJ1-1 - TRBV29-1 SVRVANTEAS
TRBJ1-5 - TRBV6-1 ASRSDSSNQPQH
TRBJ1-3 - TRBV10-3 AIRDPTASGNTIY
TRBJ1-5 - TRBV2 ASSAGSSQPQH
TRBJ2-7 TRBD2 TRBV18 ASSPRRETDEQY
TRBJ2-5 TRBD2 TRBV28 ASSSLTTSGQETQY
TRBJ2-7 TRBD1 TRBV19 ASSTTGMSVEQY
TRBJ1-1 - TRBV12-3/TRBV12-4 ASSLEGWVRMNTEAF
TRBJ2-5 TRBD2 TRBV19 ASSNRDYGETQY
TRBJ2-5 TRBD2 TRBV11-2 ASSLEVGGEETQY
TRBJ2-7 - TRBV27 ASRASHAYEQY
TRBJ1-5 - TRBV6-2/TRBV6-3 ASSKGLEPQH
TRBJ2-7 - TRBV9 ASSDSREQY